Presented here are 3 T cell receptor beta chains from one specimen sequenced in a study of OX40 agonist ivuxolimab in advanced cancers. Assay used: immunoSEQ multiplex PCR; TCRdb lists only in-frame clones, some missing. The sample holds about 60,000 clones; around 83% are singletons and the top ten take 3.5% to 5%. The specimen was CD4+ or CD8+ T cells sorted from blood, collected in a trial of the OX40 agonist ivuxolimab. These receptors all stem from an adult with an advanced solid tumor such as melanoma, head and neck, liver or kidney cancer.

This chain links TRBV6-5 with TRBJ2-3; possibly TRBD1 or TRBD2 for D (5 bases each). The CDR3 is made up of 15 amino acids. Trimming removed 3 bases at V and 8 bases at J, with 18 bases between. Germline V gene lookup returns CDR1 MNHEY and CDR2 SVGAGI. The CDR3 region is CASSYGTEHGGTQYF. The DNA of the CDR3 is TGTGCCAGCAGTTATGGGACCGAGCATGGGGGTACGCAGTATTTT.

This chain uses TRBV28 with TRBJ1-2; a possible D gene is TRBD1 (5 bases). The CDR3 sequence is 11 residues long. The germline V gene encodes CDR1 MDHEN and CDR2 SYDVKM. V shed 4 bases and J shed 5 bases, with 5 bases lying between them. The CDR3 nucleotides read TGTGCCAGCAGTTGGGGGTATGGCTACACCTTC. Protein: CASSWGYGYTF.

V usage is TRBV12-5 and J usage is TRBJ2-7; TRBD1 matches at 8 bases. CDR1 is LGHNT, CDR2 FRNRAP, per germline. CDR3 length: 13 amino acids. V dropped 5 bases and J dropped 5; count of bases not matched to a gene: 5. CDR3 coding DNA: TGTGCTAGTGGTATGGACAGGGTTAACGAGCAGTACTTC. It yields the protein CASGMDRVNEQYF.